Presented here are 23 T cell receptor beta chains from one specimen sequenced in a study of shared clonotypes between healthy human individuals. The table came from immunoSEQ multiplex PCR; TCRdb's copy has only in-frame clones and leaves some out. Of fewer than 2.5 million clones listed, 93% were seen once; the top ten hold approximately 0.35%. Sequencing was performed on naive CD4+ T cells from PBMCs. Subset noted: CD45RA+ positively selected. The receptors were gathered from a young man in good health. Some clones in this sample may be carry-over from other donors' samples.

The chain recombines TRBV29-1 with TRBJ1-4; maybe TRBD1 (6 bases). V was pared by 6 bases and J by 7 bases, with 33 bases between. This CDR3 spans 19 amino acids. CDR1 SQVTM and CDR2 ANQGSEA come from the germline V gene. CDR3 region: CSVQTKLGALKPSAEKLFF. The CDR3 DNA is TGCAGCGTGCAAACAAAACTGGGGGCGCTGAAACCCTCGGCTGAAAAACTGTTTTTT.

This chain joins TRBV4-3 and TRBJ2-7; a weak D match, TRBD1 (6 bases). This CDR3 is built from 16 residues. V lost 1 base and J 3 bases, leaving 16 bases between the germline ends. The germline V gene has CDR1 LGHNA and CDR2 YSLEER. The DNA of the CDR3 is TGCGCCAGCAGCCAAGCCTTAGACAGGATTGGCTACGAGCAGTACTTC. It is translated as CASSQALDRIGYEQYF.

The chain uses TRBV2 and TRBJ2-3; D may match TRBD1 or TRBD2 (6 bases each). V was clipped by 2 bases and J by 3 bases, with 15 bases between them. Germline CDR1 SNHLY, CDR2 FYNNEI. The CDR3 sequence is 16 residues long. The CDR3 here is CASSENGGLGTDTQYF. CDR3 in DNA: TGTGCCAGCAGTGAAAATGGGGGGCTCGGGACAGATACGCAGTATTTT. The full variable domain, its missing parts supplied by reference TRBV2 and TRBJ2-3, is EPEVTQTPSHQVTQMGQEVILRCVPISNHLYFYWYRQILGQKVEFLVSFYNNEISEKSEIFDDQFSVERPDGSNFTLKIRSTKLEDSAMYFCASSENGGLGTDTQYFGPGTRLTVL.

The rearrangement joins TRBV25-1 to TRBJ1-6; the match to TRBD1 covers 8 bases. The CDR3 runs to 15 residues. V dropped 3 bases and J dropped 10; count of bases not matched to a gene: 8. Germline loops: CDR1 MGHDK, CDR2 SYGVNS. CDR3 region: CASSDPGQGGSPLHF. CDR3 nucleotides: TGTGCCAGCAGTGACCCCGGACAGGGAGGCTCACCCCTCCACTTT.

The CDR3 region has the DNA TGCAGTGCTAGAGCGGCCGGGACCCAGTACTTC. Amino acid sequence: CSARAAGTQYF. The chain carries TRBV20-1 and TRBJ2-5; D not resolved. The CDR3 covers 11 residues. V shed 1 base and J shed 7 bases, with 7 bases lying between them. In germline, CDR1 is DFQATT, CDR2 SNEGSKA (reference sequence).

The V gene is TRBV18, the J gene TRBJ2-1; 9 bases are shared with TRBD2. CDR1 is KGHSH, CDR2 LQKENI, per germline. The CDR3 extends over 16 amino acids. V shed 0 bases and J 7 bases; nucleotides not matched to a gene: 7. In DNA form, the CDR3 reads TGTGCCAGCTCACCACCGGCGGGAGGGCCTAATAATGAGCAGTTCTTC. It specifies CASSPPAGGPNNEQFF.

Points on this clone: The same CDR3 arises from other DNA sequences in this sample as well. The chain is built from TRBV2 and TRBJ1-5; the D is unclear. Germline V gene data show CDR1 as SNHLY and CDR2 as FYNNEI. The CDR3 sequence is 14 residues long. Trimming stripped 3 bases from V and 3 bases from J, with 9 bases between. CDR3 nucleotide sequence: TGTGCCAGCAGTGAGGGTGTTTTCAATCAGCCCCAGCATTTT. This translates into CASSEGVFNQPQHF.

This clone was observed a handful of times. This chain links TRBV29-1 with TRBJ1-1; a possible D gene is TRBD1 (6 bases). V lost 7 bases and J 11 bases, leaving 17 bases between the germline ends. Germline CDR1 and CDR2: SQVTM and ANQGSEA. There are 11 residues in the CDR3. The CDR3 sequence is CSAGAGGVAFF. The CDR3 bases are TGCAGCGCCGGGGCGGGGGGCGTCGCTTTCTTT.

CDR3: CASSILAGSGNTIYF. CDR3 nucleotide sequence: TGTGCCAGTAGTATTCTGGCAGGCTCTGGAAACACCATATATTTT. V is TRBV19 and J is TRBJ1-3; no clear D gene. CDR1 is LNHDA and CDR2 is SQIVND in the germline V gene (reference sequence). The V gene lost 3 bases and the J gene lost 0 bases, with 9 bases spanning the gap. The CDR3 has 15 residues.

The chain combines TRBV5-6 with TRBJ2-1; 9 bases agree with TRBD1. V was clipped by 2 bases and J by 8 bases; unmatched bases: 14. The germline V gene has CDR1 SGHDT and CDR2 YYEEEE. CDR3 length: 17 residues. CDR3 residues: CASSFKIGTGIGHEQFF. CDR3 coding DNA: TGTGCCAGCAGCTTTAAGATAGGGACAGGGATAGGTCATGAGCAGTTCTTC.

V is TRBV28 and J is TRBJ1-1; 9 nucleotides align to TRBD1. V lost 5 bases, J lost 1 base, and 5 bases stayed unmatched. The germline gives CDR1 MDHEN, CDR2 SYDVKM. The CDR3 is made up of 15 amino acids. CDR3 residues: CASSIGGQGNTEAFF. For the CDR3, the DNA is TGTGCCAGCAGTATTGGGGGACAGGGGAACACTGAAGCTTTCTTT. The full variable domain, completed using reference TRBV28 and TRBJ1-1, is DVKVTQSSRYLVKRTGEKVFLECVQDMDHENMFWYRQDPGLGLRLIYFSYDVKMKEKGDIPEGYSVSREKKERFSLILESASTNQTSMYLCASSIGGQGNTEAFFGQGTRLTVV.

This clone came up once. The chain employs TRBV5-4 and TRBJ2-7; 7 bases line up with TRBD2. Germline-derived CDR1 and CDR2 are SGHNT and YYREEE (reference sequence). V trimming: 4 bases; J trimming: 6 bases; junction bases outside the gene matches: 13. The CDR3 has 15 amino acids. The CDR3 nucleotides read TGTGCCAGCAGCGTTACCACTAGCGCTGTAAGCGAGCAGTACTTC. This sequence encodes CASSVTTSAVSEQYF. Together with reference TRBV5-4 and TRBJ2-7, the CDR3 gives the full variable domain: ETGVTQSPTHLIKTRGQQVTLRCSSQSGHNTVSWYQQALGQGPQFIFQYYREEENGRGNFPPRFSGLQFPNYSSELNVNALELDDSALYLCASSVTTSAVSEQYFGPGTRLTVT.

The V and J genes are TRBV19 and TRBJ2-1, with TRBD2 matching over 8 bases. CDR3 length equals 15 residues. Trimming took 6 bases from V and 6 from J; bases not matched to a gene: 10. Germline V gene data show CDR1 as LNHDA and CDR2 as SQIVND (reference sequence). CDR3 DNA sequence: TGTGCCAGTAGAGCCCCCAGCGGGAGCCTCAATGAGCAGTTCTTC. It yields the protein CASRAPSGSLNEQFF.

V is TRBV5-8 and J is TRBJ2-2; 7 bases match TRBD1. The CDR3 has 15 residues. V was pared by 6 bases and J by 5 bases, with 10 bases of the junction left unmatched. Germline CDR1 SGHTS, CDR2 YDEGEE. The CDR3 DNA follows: TGTGCCAGCACCCCTCGGACAGGAAAGACCGGGGAGCTGTTTTTT. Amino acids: CASTPRTGKTGELFF.

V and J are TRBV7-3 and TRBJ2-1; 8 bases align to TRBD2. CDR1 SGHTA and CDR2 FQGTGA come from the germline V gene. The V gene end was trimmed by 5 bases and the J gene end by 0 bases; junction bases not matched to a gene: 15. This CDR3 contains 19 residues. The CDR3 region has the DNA TGTGCCAGCAGCCCCCGGGGCGGGAGGACGAGAAGCTCCTACAATGAGCAGTTCTTC. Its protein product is CASSPRGGRTRSSYNEQFF.

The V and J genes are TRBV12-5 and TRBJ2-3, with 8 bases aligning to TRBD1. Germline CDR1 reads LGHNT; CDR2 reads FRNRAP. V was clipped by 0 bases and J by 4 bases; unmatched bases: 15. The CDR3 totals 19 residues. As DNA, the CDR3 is TGTGCTAGTGGTTTGGTACTGGGGTCCAGGACAGGGTGGGCAGATACGCAGTATTTT. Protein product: CASGLVLGSRTGWADTQYF.

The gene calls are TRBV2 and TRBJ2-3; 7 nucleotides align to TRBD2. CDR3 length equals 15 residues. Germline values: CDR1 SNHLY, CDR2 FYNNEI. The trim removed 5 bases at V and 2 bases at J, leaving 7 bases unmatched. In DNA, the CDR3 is TGTGCCAGCAGTCCCCTTAGGGACTACACAGATACGCAGTATTTT. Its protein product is CASSPLRDYTDTQYF.

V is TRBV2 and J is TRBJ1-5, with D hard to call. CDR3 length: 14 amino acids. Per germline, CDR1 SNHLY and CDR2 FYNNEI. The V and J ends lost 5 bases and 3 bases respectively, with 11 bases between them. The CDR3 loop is CASSPTALNQPQHF. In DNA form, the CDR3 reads TGTGCCAGCAGTCCTACTGCTCTCAATCAGCCCCAGCATTTT.

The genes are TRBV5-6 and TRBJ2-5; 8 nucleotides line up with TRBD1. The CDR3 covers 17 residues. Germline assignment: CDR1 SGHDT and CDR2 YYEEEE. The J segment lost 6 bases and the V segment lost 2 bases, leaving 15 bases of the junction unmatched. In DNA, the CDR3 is TGTGCCAGCAGCTTTGGTAGAGGACAGGGCCCTCCGAAGACCCAGTACTTC. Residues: CASSFGRGQGPPKTQYF.

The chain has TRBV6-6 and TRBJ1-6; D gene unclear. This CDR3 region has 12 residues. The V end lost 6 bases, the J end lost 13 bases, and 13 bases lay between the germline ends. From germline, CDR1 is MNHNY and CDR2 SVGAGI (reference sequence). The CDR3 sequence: CASSSFEGPLHF. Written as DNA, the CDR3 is TGTGCCAGCAGCTCCTTTGAGGGCCCCCTCCACTTT.

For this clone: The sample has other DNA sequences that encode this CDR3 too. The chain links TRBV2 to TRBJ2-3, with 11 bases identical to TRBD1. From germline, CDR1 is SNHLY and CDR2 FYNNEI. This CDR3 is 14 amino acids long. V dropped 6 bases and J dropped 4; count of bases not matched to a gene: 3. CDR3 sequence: CASRLDRGPDTQYF. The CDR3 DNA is TGTGCCAGCAGACTGGACAGGGGGCCAGATACGCAGTATTTT. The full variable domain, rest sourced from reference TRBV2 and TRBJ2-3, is EPEVTQTPSHQVTQMGQEVILRCVPISNHLYFYWYRQILGQKVEFLVSFYNNEISEKSEIFDDQFSVERPDGSNFTLKIRSTKLEDSAMYFCASRLDRGPDTQYFGPGTRLTVL.

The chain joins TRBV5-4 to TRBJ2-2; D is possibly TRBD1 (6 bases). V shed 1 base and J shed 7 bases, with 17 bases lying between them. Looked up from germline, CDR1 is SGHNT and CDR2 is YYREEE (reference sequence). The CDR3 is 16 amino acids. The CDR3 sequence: CASSLPDRRVGGELFF. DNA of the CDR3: TGTGCCAGCAGCTTGCCTGACAGGCGGGTGGGCGGGGAGCTGTTTTTT.

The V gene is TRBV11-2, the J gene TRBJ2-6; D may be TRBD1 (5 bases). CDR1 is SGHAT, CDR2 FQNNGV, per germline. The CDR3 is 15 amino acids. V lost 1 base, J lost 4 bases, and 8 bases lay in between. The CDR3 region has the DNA TGTGCCAGCAGCTTAGCAGGGTCCGGGGCCAACGTCCTGACTTTC. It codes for CASSLAGSGANVLTF.